A single sample gave rise to the 8 T cell receptor beta chains below, sequenced in a study of response to subunit inactivated influenza vaccine. TCRdb re-called the RT-PCR reads through MiXCR, storing one row per CDR3 protein. The data contain roughly 570,000 distinct CDR3 sequences, 13% to 15% of them singletons. The starting material was PBMCs from blood, obtained 12 days after vaccination. The receptors originated from a man aged 50-59 years who received an inactivated influenza vaccine.

On this clonotype itself: An end of the junction differs from the germline gene, which may be a read error. The rearrangement joins TRBV9 to TRBJ1-2; a weak D match, TRBD1 (5 bases). CDR3 size: 15 residues. CDR1 and CDR2 (germline): SGDLS, YYNGEE. The CDR3 loop reads CASSAGTVGKYGFTF. CDR3 DNA: TGTGCCAGCAGCGCCGGGACCGTAGGGAAATATGGCTTCACCTTC.

The rearrangement links TRBV5-1 to TRBJ2-7; 9 nucleotides align to TRBD1. The J segment lost 2 bases and the V segment lost 4 bases, leaving 7 bases of the junction unmatched. The CDR3 covers 15 residues. Germline V gene lookup returns CDR1 SGHRS and CDR2 YFSETQ. CDR3 nucleotides: TGCGCCAGCAGCCTGACAGGGGGATACACCTACGAGCAGTACTTC. Translated: CASSLTGGYTYEQYF.

The rearrangement links TRBV12-3 or TRBV12-4 to TRBJ2-1; 8 bases are shared with TRBD1. J was trimmed by 7 bases and V by 6 bases; bases with no gene match: 8. The CDR3 loop spans 14 amino acids. The CDR3 DNA reads TGTGCCAGCAGCCAGGACAGGGTGCTGAATGAGCAGTTCTTC. Its protein is CASSQDRVLNEQFF.

The chain employs TRBV21-1 and TRBJ2-5; TRBD1 is taken as the D call from the table, unchecked against the DNA. TRBV21-1 corresponds to a pseudogene. The CDR3 has 15 amino acids. DNA for the CDR3: TGTGCCAGCAGCAAATTGGACAGGCAGAAAGAGACCCAGTACTTC. It encodes CASSKLDRQKETQYF.

This clonotype showed up just a few times. The CDR3 reads CASSLVYSRGGLGNQPQHF. CDR3 coding DNA: TGTGCCAGCAGTTTGGTTTATTCGCGAGGGGGCCTGGGCAATCAGCCCCAGCATTTT. The chain has TRBV12-3 or TRBV12-4 and TRBJ1-5; 7 bases agree with TRBD1. CDR3 length: 19 amino acids. The J segment lost 2 bases and the V segment lost 3 bases, leaving 16 bases of the junction unmatched.

This clonotype was observed a few times. The chain is built from TRBV7-9 and TRBJ2-7; TRBD2 might be the D (6 bases). The CDR3 has 14 amino acids. The germline V and J ends were trimmed by 5 bases and 0 bases, with 11 bases remaining between them. Germline loops: CDR1 SEHNR, CDR2 FQNEAQ (reference sequence). CDR3 sequence: CASSETSVSYEQYF. Here the CDR3 DNA reads TGTGCCAGCAGCGAGACTAGTGTCTCCTACGAGCAGTACTTC.

The V gene is TRBV27, the J gene TRBJ2-1; TRBD2 aligns across 11 bases. This CDR3 is 16 amino acids long. The junction had 11 bases not matched to a gene; V was cut back by 4 bases and J by 9 bases. Looked up from germline, CDR1 is MNHEY and CDR2 is SMNVEV (reference sequence). The CDR3 region is CASSSMTSGTSGEQFF. In nucleotides, the CDR3 is TGTGCCAGCAGTTCTATGACTAGCGGGACGTCAGGTGAGCAGTTCTTC.

Only a few counts were recorded for this clonotype. This chain connects TRBV7-2 to TRBJ2-1; 8 bases line up with TRBD1. CDR3 length: 14 amino acids. V shed 1 base and J 10 bases; nucleotides not matched to a gene: 6. Germline values: CDR1 SGHTA, CDR2 FQGNSA. For the CDR3, the DNA is TGTGCCAGCAGCTTAGTGGGACAGGCGGGGGAGCAGTTCTTC. Protein product: CASSLVGQAGEQFF. Supplemented by reference TRBV7-2 and TRBJ2-1, the full variable domain reads GAGVSQSPSNKVTEKGKDVELRCDPISGHTALYWYRQSLGQGLEFLIYFQGNSAPDKSGLPSDRFSAERTGGSVSTLTIQRTQQEDSAVYLCASSLVGQAGEQFFGPGTRLTVL.